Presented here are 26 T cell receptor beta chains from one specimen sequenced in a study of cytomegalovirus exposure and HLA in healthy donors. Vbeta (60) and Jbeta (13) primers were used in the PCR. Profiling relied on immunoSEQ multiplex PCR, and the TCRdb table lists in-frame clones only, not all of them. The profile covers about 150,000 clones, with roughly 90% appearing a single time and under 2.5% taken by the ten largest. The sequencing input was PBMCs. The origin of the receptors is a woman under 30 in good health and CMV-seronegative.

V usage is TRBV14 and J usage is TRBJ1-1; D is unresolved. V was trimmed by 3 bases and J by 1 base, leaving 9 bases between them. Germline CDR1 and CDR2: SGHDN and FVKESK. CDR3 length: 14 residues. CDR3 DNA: TGTGCCAGCAGCCAGAAAGCTAGGAACACTGAAGCTTTCTTT. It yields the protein CASSQKARNTEAFF.

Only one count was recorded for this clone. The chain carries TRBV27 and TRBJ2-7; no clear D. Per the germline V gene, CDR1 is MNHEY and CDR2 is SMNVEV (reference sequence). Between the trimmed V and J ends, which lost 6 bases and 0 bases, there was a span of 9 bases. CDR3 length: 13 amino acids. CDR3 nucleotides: TGTGCCAGCAGCGCGGATAACTCCTACGAGCAGTACTTC. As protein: CASSADNSYEQYF.

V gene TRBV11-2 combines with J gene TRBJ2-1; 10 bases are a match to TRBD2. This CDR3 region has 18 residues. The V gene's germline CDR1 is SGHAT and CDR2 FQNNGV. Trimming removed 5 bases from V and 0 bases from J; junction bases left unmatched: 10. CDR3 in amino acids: CASSQYPSSGSSYNEQFF. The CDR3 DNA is TGTGCCAGCAGCCAGTACCCTTCTAGCGGGAGCTCCTACAATGAGCAGTTCTTC.

The CDR3 reads CASSQVGGQGGRGYTF. The CDR3 DNA reads TGCGCCAGCAGCCAAGTGGGTGGACAGGGAGGTCGGGGCTACACCTTC. The chain couples TRBV4-1 to TRBJ1-2, with 8 bases that match TRBD1. V lost 1 base, J lost 8 bases, and 12 bases stayed unmatched. This CDR3 has 16 residues. CDR1 MGHRA and CDR2 YSYEKL come from the germline V gene.

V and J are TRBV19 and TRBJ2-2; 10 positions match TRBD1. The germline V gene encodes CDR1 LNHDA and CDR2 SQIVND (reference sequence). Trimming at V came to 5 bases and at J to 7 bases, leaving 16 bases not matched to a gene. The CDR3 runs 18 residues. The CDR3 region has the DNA TGTGCCAGTAGTCCCCGGACAGGGGGTCCTCGTGTGGGCGGGGAGCTGTTTTTT. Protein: CASSPRTGGPRVGGELFF.

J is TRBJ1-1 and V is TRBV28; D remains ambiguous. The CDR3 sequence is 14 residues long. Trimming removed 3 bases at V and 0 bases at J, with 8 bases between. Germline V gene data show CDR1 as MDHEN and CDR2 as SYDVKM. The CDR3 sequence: CASSFGGLNTEAFF. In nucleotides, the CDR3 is TGTGCCAGCAGTTTCGGAGGATTGAACACTGAAGCTTTCTTT. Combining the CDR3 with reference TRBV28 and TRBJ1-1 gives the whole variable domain DVKVTQSSRYLVKRTGEKVFLECVQDMDHENMFWYRQDPGLGLRLIYFSYDVKMKEKGDIPEGYSVSREKKERFSLILESASTNQTSMYLCASSFGGLNTEAFFGQGTRLTVV.

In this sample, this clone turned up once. The CDR3 region is CASSTGTVGWTGELFF. The CDR3, as DNA: TGTGCCAGCAGTACCGGGACAGTAGGGTGGACCGGGGAGCTGTTTTTT. The chain uses TRBV28 and TRBJ2-2; 7 nucleotides line up with TRBD1. Unmatched junction bases numbered 11, after V lost 5 bases and J lost 5 bases. The germline CDR1 and CDR2 sequences are MDHEN and SYDVKM. This CDR3 has 16 amino acids.

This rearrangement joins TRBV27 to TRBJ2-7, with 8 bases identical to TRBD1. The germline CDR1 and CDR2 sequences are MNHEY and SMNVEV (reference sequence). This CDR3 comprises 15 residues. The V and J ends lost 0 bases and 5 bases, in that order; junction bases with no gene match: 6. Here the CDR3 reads CASSLSVTGVDEQYF. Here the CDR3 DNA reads TGTGCCAGCAGTTTATCCGTGACAGGGGTTGACGAGCAGTACTTC.

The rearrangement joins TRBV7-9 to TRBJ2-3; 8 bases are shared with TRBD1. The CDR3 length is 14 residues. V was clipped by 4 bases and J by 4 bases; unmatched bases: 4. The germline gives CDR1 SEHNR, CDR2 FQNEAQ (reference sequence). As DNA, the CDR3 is TGTGCCAGCAGCTCCCAGGGGGCTGCAGATACGCAGTATTTT. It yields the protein CASSSQGAADTQYF. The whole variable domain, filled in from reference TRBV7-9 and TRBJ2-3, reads DTGVSQNPRHKITKRGQNVTFRCDPISEHNRLYWYRQTLGQGPEFLTYFQNEAQLEKSRLLSDRFSAERPKGSFSTLEIQRTEQGDSAMYLCASSSQGAADTQYFGPGTRLTVL.

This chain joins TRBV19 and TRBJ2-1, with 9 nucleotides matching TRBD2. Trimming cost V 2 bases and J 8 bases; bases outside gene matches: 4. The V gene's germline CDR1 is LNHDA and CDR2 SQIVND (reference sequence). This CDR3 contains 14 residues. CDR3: CASSILAGMDEQFF. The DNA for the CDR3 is TGTGCCAGTAGTATACTAGCGGGAATGGATGAGCAGTTCTTC.

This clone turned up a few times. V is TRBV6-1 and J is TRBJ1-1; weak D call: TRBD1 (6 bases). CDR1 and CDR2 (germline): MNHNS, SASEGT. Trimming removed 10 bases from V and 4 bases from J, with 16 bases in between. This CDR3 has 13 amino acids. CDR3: CATTRGKGTEAFF. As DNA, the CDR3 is TGTGCCACTACCAGGGGTAAGGGCACTGAAGCTTTCTTT.

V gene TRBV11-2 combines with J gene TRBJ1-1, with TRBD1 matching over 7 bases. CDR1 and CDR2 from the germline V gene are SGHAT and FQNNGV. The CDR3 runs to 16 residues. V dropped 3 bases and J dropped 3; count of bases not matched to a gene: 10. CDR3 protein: CASSFFERQGYTEAFF. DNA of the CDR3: TGTGCCAGCAGCTTCTTTGAGAGACAGGGCTACACTGAAGCTTTCTTT.

CDR3 coding DNA: TGTGCCAGCAGCCGGGGGGACAGGGAAGTAAATGAGCAGTTCTTC. Its protein is CASSRGDREVNEQFF. V gene TRBV28 combines with J gene TRBJ2-1, with 9 nucleotides matching TRBD1. The CDR3 has 15 amino acids. Germline V gene sequence: CDR1 MDHEN, CDR2 SYDVKM. V was pared by 6 bases and J by 7 bases, with 10 bases of the junction left unmatched. Combining the CDR3 with reference TRBV28 and TRBJ2-1 gives the whole variable domain DVKVTQSSRYLVKRTGEKVFLECVQDMDHENMFWYRQDPGLGLRLIYFSYDVKMKEKGDIPEGYSVSREKKERFSLILESASTNQTSMYLCASSRGDREVNEQFFGPGTRLTVL.

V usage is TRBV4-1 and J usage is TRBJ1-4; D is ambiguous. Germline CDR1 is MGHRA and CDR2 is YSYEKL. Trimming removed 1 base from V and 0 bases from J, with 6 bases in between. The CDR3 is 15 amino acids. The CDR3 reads CASSQGRTTNEKLFF. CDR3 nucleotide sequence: TGCGCCAGCAGCCAAGGGCGGACAACTAATGAAAAACTGTTTTTT.

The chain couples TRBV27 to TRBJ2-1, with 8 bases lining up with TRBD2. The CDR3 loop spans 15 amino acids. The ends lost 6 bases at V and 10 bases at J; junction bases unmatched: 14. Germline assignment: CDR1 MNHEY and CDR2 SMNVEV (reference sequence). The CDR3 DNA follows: TGTGCCAGCAGGGGAGGAAGCGGGAGTCCGAAAGAGCAGTTCTTC. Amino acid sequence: CASRGGSGSPKEQFF.

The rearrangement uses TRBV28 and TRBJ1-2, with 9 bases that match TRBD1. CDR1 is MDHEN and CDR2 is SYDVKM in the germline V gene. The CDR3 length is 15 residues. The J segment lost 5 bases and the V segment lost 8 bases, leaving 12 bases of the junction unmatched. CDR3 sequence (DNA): TGTGCCAGCTGGGTCCCGGGACAGGGTGGGTATGGCTACACCTTC. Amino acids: CASWVPGQGGYGYTF.

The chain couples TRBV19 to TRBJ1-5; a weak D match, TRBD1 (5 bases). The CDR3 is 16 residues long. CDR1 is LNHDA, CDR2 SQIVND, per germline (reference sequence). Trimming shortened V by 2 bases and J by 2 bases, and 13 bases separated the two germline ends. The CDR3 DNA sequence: TGTGCCAGTAGTATAACCCTCTTCAGGGGCAATCAGCCCCAGCATTTT. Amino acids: CASSITLFRGNQPQHF.

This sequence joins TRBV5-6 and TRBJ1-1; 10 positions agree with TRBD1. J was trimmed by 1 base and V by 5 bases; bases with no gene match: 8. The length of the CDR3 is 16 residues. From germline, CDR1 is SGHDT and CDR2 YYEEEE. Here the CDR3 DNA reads TGTGCCAGCAGGAAAGACAGGGGGCAGTGGAACACTGAAGCTTTCTTT. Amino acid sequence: CASRKDRGQWNTEAFF.

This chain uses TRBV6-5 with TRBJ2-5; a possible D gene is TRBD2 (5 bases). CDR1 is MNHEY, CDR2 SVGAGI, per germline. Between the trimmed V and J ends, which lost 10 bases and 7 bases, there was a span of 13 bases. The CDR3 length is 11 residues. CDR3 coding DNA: TGTGCCACCCTGGATCGGGGGACCCAGTACTTC. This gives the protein CATLDRGTQYF.

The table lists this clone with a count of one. The chain's CDR3 is CASSGGGQETQYF. CDR3 in DNA: TGCGCCAGCAGCGGTGGAGGCCAAGAGACCCAGTACTTC. The chain links TRBV5-1 to TRBJ2-5, with D possibly TRBD2 on 5 matching bases. V lost 4 bases to trimming and J lost 1 base, with 8 bases between them. The germline V gene encodes CDR1 SGHRS and CDR2 YFSETQ. CDR3 length equals 13 residues. The full variable domain, in which reference TRBV5-1 and TRBJ2-5 provide the parts outside the CDR3, is KAGVTQTPRYLIKTRGQQVTLSCSPISGHRSVSWYQQTPGQGLQFLFEYFSETQRNKGNFPGRFSGRQFSNSRSEMNVSTLELGDSALYLCASSGGGQETQYFGPGTRLLVL.

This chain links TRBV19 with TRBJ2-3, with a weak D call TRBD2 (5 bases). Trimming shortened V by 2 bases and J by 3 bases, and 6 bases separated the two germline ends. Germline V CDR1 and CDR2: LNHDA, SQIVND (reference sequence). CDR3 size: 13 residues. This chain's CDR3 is CASSIRGTDTQYF. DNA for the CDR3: TGTGCCAGTAGTATACGGGGAACAGATACGCAGTATTTT.

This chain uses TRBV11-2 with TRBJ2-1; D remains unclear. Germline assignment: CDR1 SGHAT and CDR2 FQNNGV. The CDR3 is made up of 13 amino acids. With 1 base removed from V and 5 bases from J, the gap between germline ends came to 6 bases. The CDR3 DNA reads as TGTGCCAGCAGCTTAGTCCGAGACAATGAGCAGTTCTTC. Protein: CASSLVRDNEQFF.

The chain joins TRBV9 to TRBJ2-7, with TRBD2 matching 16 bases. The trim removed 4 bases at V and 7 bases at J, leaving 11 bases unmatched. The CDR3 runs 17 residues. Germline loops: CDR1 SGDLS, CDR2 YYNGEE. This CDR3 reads CASSLRGLAGGPGEQYF. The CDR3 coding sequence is TGTGCCAGCAGCTTACGGGGACTAGCGGGAGGGCCAGGAGAGCAGTACTTC.

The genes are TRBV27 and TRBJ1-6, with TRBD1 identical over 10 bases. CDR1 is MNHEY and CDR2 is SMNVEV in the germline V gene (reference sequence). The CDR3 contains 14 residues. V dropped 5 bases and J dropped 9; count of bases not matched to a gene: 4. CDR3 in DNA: TGTGCCAGCAGTCGACAGGGGGCGCGTTCACCCCTCCACTTT. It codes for CASSRQGARSPLHF.

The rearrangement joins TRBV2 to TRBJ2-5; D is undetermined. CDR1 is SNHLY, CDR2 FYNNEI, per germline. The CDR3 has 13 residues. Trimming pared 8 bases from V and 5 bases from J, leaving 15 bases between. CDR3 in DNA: TGTGCCAGCTGCGGCCTCCCTAGGGAGACCCAGTACTTC. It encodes CASCGLPRETQYF.

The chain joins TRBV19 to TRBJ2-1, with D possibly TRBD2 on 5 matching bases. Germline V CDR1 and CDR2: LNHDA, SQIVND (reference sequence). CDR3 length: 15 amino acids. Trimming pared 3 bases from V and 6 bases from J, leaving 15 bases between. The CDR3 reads CASSILGSGSNEQFF. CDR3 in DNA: TGTGCCAGTAGTATCCTGGGCAGTGGGAGCAATGAGCAGTTCTTC.